Listed here is a single T cell receptor beta chain. Its antigen is unknown. V dropped 4 bases and J dropped 2; count of bases not matched to a gene: 4. The CDR3 has 15 residues. Germline V lookup: CDR1 LGHDT, CDR2 YNNKEL (reference sequence). This entry belongs to a study of Ad26.COV2.S vaccination and SARS-CoV-2 variants. Study observations and caveats: Those who received the vaccine showed greater spike-specific TCR breadth than those given placebo. In TCR breadth and depth analyses, total T cell responses may have been underestimated. The breadth of spike-specific CD8+ and CD4+ T cell responses after vaccination was reportedly substantial.

The repertoire was sequenced with immunoSEQ multiplex PCR; TCRdb's copy has only in-frame clones and lacks some. This sample has roughly 180,000 clones, with roughly nine tenths found just once. The sequencing here drew on peripheral blood, taken after recovery from COVID-19. This sequence joins TRBV3-1 (or the pseudogene TRBV3-2) and TRBJ2-3; TRBD2 aligns across 9 bases. The receptor comes from a human donor who had recovered from COVID-19. This CDR3 reads CASSPLAGNTDTQYF. DNA for the CDR3: TGTGCCAGCAGCCCGCTAGCGGGAAACACAGATACGCAGTATTTT.